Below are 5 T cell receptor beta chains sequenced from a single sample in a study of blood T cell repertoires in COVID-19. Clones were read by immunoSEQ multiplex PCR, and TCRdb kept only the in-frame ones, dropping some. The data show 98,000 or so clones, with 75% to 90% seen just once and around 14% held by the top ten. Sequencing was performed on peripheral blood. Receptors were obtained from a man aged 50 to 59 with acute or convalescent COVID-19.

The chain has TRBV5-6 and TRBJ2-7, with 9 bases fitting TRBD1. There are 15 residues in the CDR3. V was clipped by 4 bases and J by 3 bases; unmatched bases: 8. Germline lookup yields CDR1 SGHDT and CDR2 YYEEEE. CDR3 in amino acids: CASSRLDRGLYEQYF. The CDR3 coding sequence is TGTGCCAGCAGCCGCCTGGACAGGGGTCTCTACGAGCAGTACTTC.

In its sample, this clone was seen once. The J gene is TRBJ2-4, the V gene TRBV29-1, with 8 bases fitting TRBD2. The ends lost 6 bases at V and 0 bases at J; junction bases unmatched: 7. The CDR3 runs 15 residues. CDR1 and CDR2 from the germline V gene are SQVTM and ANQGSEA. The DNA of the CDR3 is TGCAGCGTCGGGGGGGGTTGTCTAGCCAAAAACATTCAGTACTTC. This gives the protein CSVGGGCLAKNIQYF.

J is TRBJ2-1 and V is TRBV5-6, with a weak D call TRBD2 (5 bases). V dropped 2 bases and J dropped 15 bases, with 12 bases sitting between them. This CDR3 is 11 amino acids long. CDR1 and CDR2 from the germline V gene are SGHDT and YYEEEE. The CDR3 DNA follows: TGTGCCAGCAGCTTTGGGCTAGCTATGTTCTTC. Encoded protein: CASSFGLAMFF.

In nucleotides, the CDR3 is TGCGCCAGCAGCTTGGAGGGGGTCCCCCACGAGCAGTACTTC. Its protein product is CASSLEGVPHEQYF. The chain links TRBV5-1 to TRBJ2-7, with D tentatively TRBD1 (6 bases). The V end lost 0 bases, the J end lost 5 bases, and 12 bases lay between the germline ends. Per germline, CDR1 SGHRS and CDR2 YFSETQ. The CDR3 consists of 14 residues. The variable domain in full, completed from reference TRBV5-1 and TRBJ2-7, reads KAGVTQTPRYLIKTRGQQVTLSCSPISGHRSVSWYQQTPGQGLQFLFEYFSETQRNKGNFPGRFSGRQFSNSRSEMNVSTLELGDSALYLCASSLEGVPHEQYFGPGTRLTVT.

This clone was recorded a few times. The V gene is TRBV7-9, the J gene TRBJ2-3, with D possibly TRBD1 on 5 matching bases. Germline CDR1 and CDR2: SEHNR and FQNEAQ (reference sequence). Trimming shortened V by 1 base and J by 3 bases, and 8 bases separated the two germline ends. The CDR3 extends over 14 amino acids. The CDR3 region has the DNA TGTGCCAGCAGCTTAGGATCAGGGACAGATACGCAGTATTTT. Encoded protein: CASSLGSGTDTQYF.